This is a list of T cell receptor beta chains from one sample in a study of blood T cell repertoires in COVID-19. Generated by immunoSEQ multiplex PCR, the TCRdb table keeps only in-frame clones and is missing some. The sample has 90,000 to 130,000 clones, approximately 78% seen once. Sequenced: peripheral blood. The source is a man aged 65 to 85 with acute or convalescent COVID-19. The CDR3 runs from the conserved cysteine through the conserved F or W. Fields, in order: clone size, D gene, V gene, J gene, CDR3 protein, CDR3 DNA. A D gene is named only where the DNA matches it firmly. Clone size, where shown, is once, few, many, or a class for clones that have expanded.

clone size: .
D gene: TRBD1
V gene: TRBV28
J gene: TRBJ1-2
CDR3 protein: CASSFPGQGVNYGYTF
CDR3 DNA: TGTGCCAGCAGTTTTCCGGGACAGGGTGTTAACTATGGCTACACCTTC

clone size: .
D gene: .
V gene: TRBV30
J gene: TRBJ1-6
CDR3 protein: CAWSVPDRQNSPLHF
CDR3 DNA: TGTGCCTGGAGTGTACCGGACAGACAAAATTCACCCCTCCACTTT

clone size: few
D gene: .
V gene: TRBV9
J gene: TRBJ1-2
CDR3 protein: CASSSRQESYGYTF
CDR3 DNA: TGTGCCAGCAGCTCCAGACAGGAGAGTTATGGCTACACCTTC

clone size: .
D gene: TRBD2
V gene: TRBV28
J gene: TRBJ2-3
CDR3 protein: CASSKVGRATSDTQYF
CDR3 DNA: TGTGCCAGCAGTAAAGTCGGGAGGGCCACCTCAGATACGCAGTATTTT

clone size: few
D gene: .
V gene: TRBV12-3/TRBV12-4
J gene: TRBJ1-5
CDR3 protein: CASSRGSNQPQHF
CDR3 DNA: TGTGCCAGCAGTAGAGGCAGCAATCAGCCCCAGCATTTT

clone size: few
D gene: .
V gene: TRBV2
J gene: TRBJ2-7
CDR3 protein: CASTWERATYEQYF
CDR3 DNA: TGTGCCAGCACCTGGGAGCGGGCCACCTACGAGCAGTACTTC

clone size: .
D gene: .
V gene: TRBV19
J gene: TRBJ1-1
CDR3 protein: CASSRQDKEAFF
CDR3 DNA: TGTGCCAGTAGCCGACAGGACAAGGAAGCTTTCTTT

clone size: .
D gene: .
V gene: TRBV6-1
J gene: TRBJ1-6
CDR3 protein: CASSERGEYNSPLHF
CDR3 DNA: TGTGCCAGCAGTGAAAGGGGCGAGTATAATTCACCCCTCCACTTT

clone size: .
D gene: .
V gene: TRBV2
J gene: TRBJ1-1
CDR3 protein: CASRAGTEAFF
CDR3 DNA: TGTGCCAGCAGAGCCGGGACAGAAGCTTTCTTT

clone size: .
D gene: .
V gene: TRBV28
J gene: TRBJ1-1
CDR3 protein: CASTLQGMNTEAFF
CDR3 DNA: TGTGCCAGCACCTTGCAGGGGATGAACACTGAAGCTTTCTTT

clone size: .
D gene: TRBD1
V gene: TRBV5-4
J gene: TRBJ1-6
CDR3 protein: CASSFGTDYNSPLHF
CDR3 DNA: TGTGCCAGCAGCTTCGGGACAGATTATAATTCACCCCTCCACTTT

clone size: .
D gene: TRBD2
V gene: TRBV5-1
J gene: TRBJ2-1
CDR3 protein: CASSSIGTSDVRQFF
CDR3 DNA: TGCGCCAGCAGCTCCATAGGGACTAGCGACGTAAGGCAGTTCTTC

clone size: .
D gene: .
V gene: TRBV7-9
J gene: TRBJ2-3
CDR3 protein: CASSLAHPGADTQYF
CDR3 DNA: TGTGCCAGCAGCTTAGCCCACCCCGGGGCAGATACGCAGTATTTT

clone size: .
D gene: .
V gene: TRBV3-1/TRBV3-2
J gene: TRBJ1-5
CDR3 protein: CASSQDPLGVQPQHF
CDR3 DNA: TGTGCCAGCAGCCAAGATCCCCTCGGGGTTCAGCCCCAGCATTTT

clone size: .
D gene: TRBD1
V gene: TRBV6-1
J gene: TRBJ2-3
CDR3 protein: CASSESTGYLDTQYF
CDR3 DNA: TGTGCCAGCAGTGAATCGACAGGGTACCTAGATACGCAGTATTTT

clone size: .
D gene: .
V gene: TRBV6-5
J gene: TRBJ1-2
CDR3 protein: CASTYGGVSYGYTF
CDR3 DNA: TGTGCCAGCACCTATGGAGGAGTGTCCTATGGCTACACCTTC

clone size: .
D gene: .
V gene: TRBV14
J gene: TRBJ2-6
CDR3 protein: CASSLSGANVLTF
CDR3 DNA: TGTGCCAGCAGCCTATCTGGGGCCAACGTCCTGACTTTC

clone size: .
D gene: .
V gene: TRBV18
J gene: TRBJ2-3
CDR3 protein: CASSKTTQNTDTQYF
CDR3 DNA: TGTGCCAGCTCTAAGACTACCCAGAACACAGATACGCAGTATTTT

clone size: .
D gene: .
V gene: TRBV7-8
J gene: TRBJ1-5
CDR3 protein: CASSPYGAQNNNQPQHF
CDR3 DNA: TGTGCCAGCAGCCCTTATGGGGCCCAGAATAACAATCAGCCCCAGCATTTT

clone size: .
D gene: .
V gene: TRBV9
J gene: TRBJ1-1
CDR3 protein: CASSVTPDSNTEAFF
CDR3 DNA: TGTGCCAGCAGCGTAACGCCAGACTCGAACACTGAAGCTTTCTTT

clone size: .
D gene: .
V gene: TRBV15
J gene: TRBJ1-6
CDR3 protein: CATSRDLITDSPLHF
CDR3 DNA: TGTGCCACCAGCAGAGATTTGATAACGGATTCACCCCTCCACTTT

clone size: .
D gene: TRBD2
V gene: TRBV13
J gene: TRBJ2-3
CDR3 protein: CASSLARLAGDTQYF
CDR3 DNA: TGTGCCAGCAGCTTGGCCCGACTAGCGGGAGATACGCAGTATTTT

clone size: .
D gene: .
V gene: TRBV28
J gene: TRBJ1-2
CDR3 protein: CASTYNYGYTF
CDR3 DNA: TGTGCCAGCACCTATAACTATGGCTACACCTTC

clone size: once
D gene: TRBD1
V gene: TRBV6-5
J gene: TRBJ1-6
CDR3 protein: CATNSGQGDSPLHF
CDR3 DNA: TGTGCCACTAACTCGGGACAGGGGGACTCACCCCTCCACTTT

clone size: .
D gene: .
V gene: TRBV4-2
J gene: TRBJ2-3
CDR3 protein: CASSLGPSDRTDTQYF
CDR3 DNA: TGTGCCAGCAGCCTAGGGCCTAGCGACCGCACAGATACGCAGTATTTT

clone size: .
D gene: TRBD1
V gene: TRBV3-1/TRBV3-2
J gene: TRBJ1-3
CDR3 protein: CASSLHTGASGNTIYF
CDR3 DNA: TGTGCCAGCAGCCTACATACAGGGGCCTCTGGAAACACCATATATTTT

clone size: .
D gene: TRBD1
V gene: TRBV7-9
J gene: TRBJ2-7
CDR3 protein: CASSEGQGYYEQYF
CDR3 DNA: TGTGCCAGCAGCGAAGGACAGGGTTACTACGAGCAGTACTTC

clone size: .
D gene: TRBD1
V gene: TRBV18
J gene: TRBJ1-3
CDR3 protein: CASSSGGDSGNTIYF
CDR3 DNA: TGTGCCAGCTCGTCAGGGGGCGATTCTGGAAACACCATATATTTT

clone size: few
D gene: .
V gene: TRBV30
J gene: TRBJ2-2
CDR3 protein: CAWSRDFGELFF
CDR3 DNA: TGTGCCTGGAGTAGGGACTTCGGGGAGCTGTTTTTT

clone size: .
D gene: TRBD2
V gene: TRBV30
J gene: TRBJ2-3
CDR3 protein: CAWSVPSGSTDTQYF
CDR3 DNA: TGTGCCTGGAGTGTACCTAGCGGGAGCACAGATACGCAGTATTTT

clone size: .
D gene: TRBD2
V gene: TRBV4-2
J gene: TRBJ2-5
CDR3 protein: CASSQELASKETQYF
CDR3 DNA: TGTGCCAGCAGCCAAGAACTAGCGTCTAAAGAGACCCAGTACTTC

clone size: .
D gene: .
V gene: TRBV15
J gene: TRBJ2-7
CDR3 protein: CATSRDATFTYEQYF
CDR3 DNA: TGTGCCACCAGCAGAGATGCGACTTTTACCTACGAGCAGTACTTC

clone size: few
D gene: .
V gene: TRBV19
J gene: TRBJ2-3
CDR3 protein: CASSADYHKGDTQYF
CDR3 DNA: TGTGCCAGTAGTGCTGACTATCACAAGGGAGATACGCAGTATTTT

clone size: .
D gene: .
V gene: TRBV6-1
J gene: TRBJ1-1
CDR3 protein: CASSEPSVGGTEAFF
CDR3 DNA: TGTGCCAGCAGTGAACCCAGCGTGGGGGGCACTGAAGCTTTCTTT

clone size: few
D gene: TRBD1
V gene: TRBV7-9
J gene: TRBJ1-1
CDR3 protein: CASSSDRDGGHLGTEAFF
CDR3 DNA: TGTGCCAGCAGCTCGGACAGGGATGGGGGCCATCTGGGTACTGAAGCTTTCTTT

clone size: .
D gene: .
V gene: TRBV5-4
J gene: TRBJ2-4
CDR3 protein: CASSFSGENIQYF
CDR3 DNA: TGTGCCAGCAGCTTTTCAGGGGAAAACATTCAGTACTTC

clone size: .
D gene: .
V gene: TRBV9
J gene: TRBJ1-3
CDR3 protein: CASSRQNVGGLNTIYF
CDR3 DNA: TGTGCCAGCAGCCGGCAGAACGTCGGGGGTCTAAACACCATATATTTT

clone size: .
D gene: .
V gene: TRBV28
J gene: TRBJ1-5
CDR3 protein: CASSLGGNSNQPQHF
CDR3 DNA: TGTGCCAGCAGTTTGGGGGGAAATAGCAATCAGCCCCAGCATTTT

clone size: .
D gene: .
V gene: TRBV3-1/TRBV3-2
J gene: TRBJ2-1
CDR3 protein: CASSLSPSSSRPNSYNEQFF
CDR3 DNA: TGTGCCAGCAGCCTAAGCCCTTCCTCCTCGAGGCCCAACTCCTACAATGAGCAGTTCTTC

clone size: .
D gene: TRBD1
V gene: TRBV9
J gene: TRBJ1-6
CDR3 protein: CASSSGTGLSSYNSPLHF
CDR3 DNA: TGTGCCAGCAGCTCCGGGACAGGACTCAGCTCCTATAATTCACCCCTCCACTTT

clone size: few
D gene: .
V gene: TRBV10-3
J gene: TRBJ2-3
CDR3 protein: CAISEGSGSTDTQYF
CDR3 DNA: TGTGCCATCAGTGAGGGTAGCGGAAGCACAGATACGCAGTATTTT

clone size: .
D gene: .
V gene: TRBV2
J gene: TRBJ1-2
CDR3 protein: CASSEMVGDGYTF
CDR3 DNA: TGTGCCAGCAGTGAAATGGTAGGAGATGGCTACACCTTC

clone size: .
D gene: TRBD1
V gene: TRBV6-5
J gene: TRBJ1-1
CDR3 protein: CASRGQGVAEAFF
CDR3 DNA: TGTGCCAGCAGGGGACAGGGAGTGGCTGAAGCTTTCTTT

clone size: once
D gene: .
V gene: TRBV2
J gene: TRBJ2-6
CDR3 protein: CASSEGGRQEVWSVLTF
CDR3 DNA: TGTGCCAGCAGTGAAGGGGGTAGACAGGAGGTATGGAGCGTCCTGACTTTC

clone size: once
D gene: TRBD1
V gene: TRBV6-5
J gene: TRBJ2-5
CDR3 protein: CAGSGQGRGTQYF
CDR3 DNA: TGTGCCGGCTCAGGACAGGGCAGGGGGACCCAGTACTTC

clone size: few
D gene: .
V gene: TRBV7-2
J gene: TRBJ2-1
CDR3 protein: CASSPDSNTYNEQFF
CDR3 DNA: TGTGCCAGCAGCCCGGACAGTAACACCTACAATGAGCAGTTCTTC

clone size: .
D gene: .
V gene: TRBV3-1/TRBV3-2
J gene: TRBJ2-2
CDR3 protein: CASSQGNSGVTGELFF
CDR3 DNA: TGTGCCAGCAGCCAAGGGAATAGCGGAGTTACCGGGGAGCTGTTTTTT

clone size: .
D gene: .
V gene: TRBV5-1
J gene: TRBJ2-2
CDR3 protein: CASISQYNTGELFF
CDR3 DNA: TGCGCCAGCATCTCACAGTACAACACCGGGGAGCTGTTTTTT

clone size: .
D gene: TRBD1
V gene: TRBV19
J gene: TRBJ1-1
CDR3 protein: CASSTQGDNTEAFF
CDR3 DNA: TGTGCCAGTAGTACGCAGGGGGACAACACTGAAGCTTTCTTT

clone size: few
D gene: .
V gene: TRBV6-5
J gene: TRBJ1-1
CDR3 protein: CASRSGQMNEAFF
CDR3 DNA: TGTGCCAGCAGGAGTGGACAGATGAATGAAGCTTTCTTT

clone size: .
D gene: .
V gene: TRBV11-3
J gene: TRBJ1-1
CDR3 protein: CASSPFGGTEAFF
CDR3 DNA: TGTGCCAGCTCCCCTTTCGGGGGAACTGAAGCTTTCTTT

clone size: .
D gene: .
V gene: TRBV3-1/TRBV3-2
J gene: TRBJ2-7
CDR3 protein: CASSLTSGEQYF
CDR3 DNA: TGTGCCAGCAGCCTTACGAGCGGAGAGCAGTACTTC

clone size: few
D gene: TRBD1
V gene: TRBV6-6
J gene: TRBJ2-6
CDR3 protein: CACQGAAGANVLTF
CDR3 DNA: TGTGCCTGCCAGGGGGCCGCTGGGGCCAACGTCCTGACTTTC

clone size: few
D gene: .
V gene: TRBV24-1
J gene: TRBJ2-3
CDR3 protein: CATSGIGGSNTASTDTQYF
CDR3 DNA: TGTGCCACCAGTGGGATAGGAGGGTCAAACACGGCTAGCACAGATACGCAGTATTTT

clone size: .
D gene: .
V gene: TRBV5-1
J gene: TRBJ2-5
CDR3 protein: CASSLFSGGRTQETQYF
CDR3 DNA: TGCGCCAGCAGCTTGTTTTCTGGAGGACGGACCCAAGAGACCCAGTACTTC